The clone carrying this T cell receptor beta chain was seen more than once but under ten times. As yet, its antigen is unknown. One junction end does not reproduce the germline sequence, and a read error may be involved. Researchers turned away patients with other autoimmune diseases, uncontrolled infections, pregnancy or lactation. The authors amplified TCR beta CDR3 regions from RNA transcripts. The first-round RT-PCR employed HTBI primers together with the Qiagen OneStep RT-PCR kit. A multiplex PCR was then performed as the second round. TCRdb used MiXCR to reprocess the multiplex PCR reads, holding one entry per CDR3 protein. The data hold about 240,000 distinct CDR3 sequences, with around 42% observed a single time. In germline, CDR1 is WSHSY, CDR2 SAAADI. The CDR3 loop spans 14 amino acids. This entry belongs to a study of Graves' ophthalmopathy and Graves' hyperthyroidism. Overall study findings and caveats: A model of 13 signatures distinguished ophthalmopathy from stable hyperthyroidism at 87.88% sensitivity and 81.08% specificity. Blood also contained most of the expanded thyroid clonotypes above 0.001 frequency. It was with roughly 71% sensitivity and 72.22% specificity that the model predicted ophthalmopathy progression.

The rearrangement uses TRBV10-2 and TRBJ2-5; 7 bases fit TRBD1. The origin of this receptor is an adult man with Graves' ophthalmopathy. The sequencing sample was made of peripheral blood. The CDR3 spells CASSEGTASETQYF. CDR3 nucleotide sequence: TGTGCCAGCAGTGAAGGGACAGCGAGCGAGACCCAGTACTTC.